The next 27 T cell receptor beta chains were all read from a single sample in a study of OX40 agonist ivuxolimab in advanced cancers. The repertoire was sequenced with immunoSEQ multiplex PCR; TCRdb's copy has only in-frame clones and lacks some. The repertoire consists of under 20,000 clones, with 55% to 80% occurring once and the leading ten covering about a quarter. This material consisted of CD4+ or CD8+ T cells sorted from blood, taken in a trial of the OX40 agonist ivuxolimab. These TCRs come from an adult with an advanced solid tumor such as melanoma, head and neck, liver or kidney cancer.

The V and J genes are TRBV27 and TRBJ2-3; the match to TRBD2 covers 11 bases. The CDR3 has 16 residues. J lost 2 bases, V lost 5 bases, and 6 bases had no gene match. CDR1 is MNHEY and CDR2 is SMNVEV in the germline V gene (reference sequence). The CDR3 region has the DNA TGTGCCAGCAGTATCCTAGCGGGGGGATTCACAGATACGCAGTATTTT. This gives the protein CASSILAGGFTDTQYF.

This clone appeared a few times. The CDR3 loop is CATSRFRDGGDYEQYF. CDR3 coding DNA: TGTGCCACCAGCAGATTCCGGGACGGAGGGGACTACGAGCAGTACTTC. The chain combines TRBV15 with TRBJ2-7; TRBD2 is a possible D gene (6 bases). Germline V CDR1 and CDR2: LNHNV, YYDKDF (reference sequence). V was shortened by 2 bases and J by 3 bases, with 17 bases between the two germline ends. The CDR3 is 16 residues long.

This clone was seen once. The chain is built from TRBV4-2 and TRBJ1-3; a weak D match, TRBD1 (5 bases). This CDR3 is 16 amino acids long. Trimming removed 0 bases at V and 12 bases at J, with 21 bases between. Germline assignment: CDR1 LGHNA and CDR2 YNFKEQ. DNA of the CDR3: TGTGCCAGCAGCCAAGAATTTGAGCTCACGCTTCAGGGCATATATTTT. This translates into CASSQEFELTLQGIYF.

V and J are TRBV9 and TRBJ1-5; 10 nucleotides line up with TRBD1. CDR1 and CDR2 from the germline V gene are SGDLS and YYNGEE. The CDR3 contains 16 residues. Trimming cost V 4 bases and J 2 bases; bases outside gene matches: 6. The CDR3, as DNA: TGTGCCAGCAGCCCCGGGACAGGGGAGGGCAATCAGCCCCAGCATTTT. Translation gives CASSPGTGEGNQPQHF.

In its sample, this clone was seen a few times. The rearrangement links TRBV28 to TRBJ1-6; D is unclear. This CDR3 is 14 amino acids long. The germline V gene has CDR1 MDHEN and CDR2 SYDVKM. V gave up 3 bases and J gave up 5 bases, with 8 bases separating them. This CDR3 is CASSLAVNNSPLHF. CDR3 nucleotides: TGTGCCAGCAGTTTGGCCGTAAATAATTCACCCCTCCACTTT.

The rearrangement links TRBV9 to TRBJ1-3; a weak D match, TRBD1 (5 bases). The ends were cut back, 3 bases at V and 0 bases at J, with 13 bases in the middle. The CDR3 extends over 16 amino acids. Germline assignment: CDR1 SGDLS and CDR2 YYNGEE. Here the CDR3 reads CASSEGAGFSGNTIYF. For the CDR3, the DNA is TGTGCCAGCAGCGAAGGGGCGGGTTTCTCTGGAAACACCATATATTTT.

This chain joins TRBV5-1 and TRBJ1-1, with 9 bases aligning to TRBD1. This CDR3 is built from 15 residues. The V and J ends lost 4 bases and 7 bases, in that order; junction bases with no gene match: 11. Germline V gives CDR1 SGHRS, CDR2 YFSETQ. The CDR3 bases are TGCGCCAGCAGCATGGACAGGGGTCGGTTAGGTGAAGCTTTCTTT. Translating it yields CASSMDRGRLGEAFF.

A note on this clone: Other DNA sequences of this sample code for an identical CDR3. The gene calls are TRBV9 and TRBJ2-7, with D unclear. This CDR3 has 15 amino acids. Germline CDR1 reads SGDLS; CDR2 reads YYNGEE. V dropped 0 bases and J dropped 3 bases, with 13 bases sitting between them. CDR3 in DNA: TGTGCCAGCAGCGTAGACGTGGGCCCTAGCTACGAGCAGTACTTC. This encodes CASSVDVGPSYEQYF.

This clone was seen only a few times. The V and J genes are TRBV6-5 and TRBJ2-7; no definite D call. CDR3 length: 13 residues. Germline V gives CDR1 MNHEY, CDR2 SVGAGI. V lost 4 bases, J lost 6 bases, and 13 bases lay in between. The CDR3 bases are TGTGCCAGCAGTTGGGTGAACTTACGCGAGCAGTACTTC. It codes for CASSWVNLREQYF.

The CDR3 nucleotides read TGTGCCAGCAGTTTATCTGTCCTGGGGAACACTGAAGCTTTCTTT. Its protein is CASSLSVLGNTEAFF. The chain is built from TRBV27 and TRBJ1-1; no firm D call. V lost 0 bases, J lost 1 base, and 9 bases lay in between. CDR3 length: 15 amino acids. Per germline, CDR1 MNHEY and CDR2 SMNVEV (reference sequence).

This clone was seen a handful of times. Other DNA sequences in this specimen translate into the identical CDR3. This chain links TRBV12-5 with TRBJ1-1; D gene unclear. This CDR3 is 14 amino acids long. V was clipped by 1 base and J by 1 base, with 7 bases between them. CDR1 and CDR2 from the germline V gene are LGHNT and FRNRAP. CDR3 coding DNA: TGTGCTAGTGGTTTGGGAGGGAGGAACACTGAAGCTTTCTTT. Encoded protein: CASGLGGRNTEAFF.

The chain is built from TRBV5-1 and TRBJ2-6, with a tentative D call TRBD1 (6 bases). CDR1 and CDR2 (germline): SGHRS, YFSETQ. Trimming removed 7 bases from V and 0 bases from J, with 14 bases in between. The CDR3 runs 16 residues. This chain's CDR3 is CASGVTGSSGANVLTF. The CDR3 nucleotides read TGCGCCAGCGGTGTCACAGGGAGCTCTGGGGCCAACGTCCTGACTTTC.

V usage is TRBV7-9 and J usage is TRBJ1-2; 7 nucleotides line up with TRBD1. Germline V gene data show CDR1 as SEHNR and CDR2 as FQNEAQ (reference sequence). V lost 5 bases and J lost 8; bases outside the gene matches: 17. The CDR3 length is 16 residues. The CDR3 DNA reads TGTGCCAGCAGCCGTAGACAGGGACTGGGGCTGGTAGGCTACACCTTC. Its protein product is CASSRRQGLGLVGYTF.

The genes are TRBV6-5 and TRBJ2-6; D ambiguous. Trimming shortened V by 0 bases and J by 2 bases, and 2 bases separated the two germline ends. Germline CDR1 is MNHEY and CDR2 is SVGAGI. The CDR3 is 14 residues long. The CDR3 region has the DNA TGTGCCAGCAGTTACTCCACTGGGGCCAACGTCCTGACTTTC. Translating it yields CASSYSTGANVLTF.

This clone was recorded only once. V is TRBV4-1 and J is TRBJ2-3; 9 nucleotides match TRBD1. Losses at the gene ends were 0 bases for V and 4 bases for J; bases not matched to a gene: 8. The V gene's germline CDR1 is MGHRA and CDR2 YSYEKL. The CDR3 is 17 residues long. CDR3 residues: CASSQDPGTGIADTQYF. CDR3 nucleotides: TGCGCCAGCAGCCAAGATCCCGGGACAGGGATTGCAGATACGCAGTATTTT.

Here the CDR3 reads CASSQTGLNYGYTF. The DNA for the CDR3 is TGTGCCAGCAGCCAAACTGGACTGAACTATGGCTACACCTTC. The V gene is TRBV7-9, the J gene TRBJ1-2; D is unresolved. The ends were cut back, 5 bases at V and 2 bases at J, with 12 bases in the middle. Germline CDR1 SEHNR, CDR2 FQNEAQ (reference sequence). This CDR3 comprises 14 residues.

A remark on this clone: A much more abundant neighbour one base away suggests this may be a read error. CDR3: CASTIDTRSSYEQYF. The CDR3 nucleotides read TGTGCCAGCACCATAGACACCAGGAGCTCCTACGAGCAGTACTTC. The chain employs TRBV5-6 and TRBJ2-7; no clear D gene. Germline CDR1 and CDR2: SGHDT and YYEEEE. The CDR3 is made up of 15 amino acids. Trimming removed 6 bases from V and 0 bases from J, with 16 bases in between. The full variable domain, completed using reference TRBV5-6 and TRBJ2-7, is DAGVTQSPTHLIKTRGQQVTLRCSPKSGHDTVSWYQQALGQGPQFIFQYYEEEERQRGNFPDRFSGHQFPNYSSELNVNALLLGDSALYLCASTIDTRSSYEQYFGPGTRLTVT.

The CDR3 nucleotides read TGTGCCAGCAGCTTAGGACAGGGCTACTATGGCTACACCTTC. Translated, it gives CASSLGQGYYGYTF. The rearrangement links TRBV11-1 to TRBJ1-2; 7 bases map to TRBD1. Germline lookup yields CDR1 SGHAT and CDR2 FQDESV (reference sequence). The CDR3 is 14 residues long. The V and J ends lost 1 base and 3 bases, in that order; junction bases with no gene match: 2.

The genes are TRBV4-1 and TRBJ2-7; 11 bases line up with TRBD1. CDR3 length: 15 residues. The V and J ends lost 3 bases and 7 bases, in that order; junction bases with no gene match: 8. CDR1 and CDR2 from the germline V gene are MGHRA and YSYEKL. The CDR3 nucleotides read TGCGCCAGCAGCCATGTCGGACAGGGGGCTGGAGAGCAGTACTTC. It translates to CASSHVGQGAGEQYF.

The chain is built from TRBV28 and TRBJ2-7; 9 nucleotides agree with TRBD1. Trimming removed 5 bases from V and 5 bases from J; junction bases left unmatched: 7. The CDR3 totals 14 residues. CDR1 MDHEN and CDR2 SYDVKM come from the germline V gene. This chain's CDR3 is CASSKGGQGHEQYF. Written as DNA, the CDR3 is TGTGCCAGCAGTAAGGGGGGACAGGGCCACGAGCAGTACTTC.

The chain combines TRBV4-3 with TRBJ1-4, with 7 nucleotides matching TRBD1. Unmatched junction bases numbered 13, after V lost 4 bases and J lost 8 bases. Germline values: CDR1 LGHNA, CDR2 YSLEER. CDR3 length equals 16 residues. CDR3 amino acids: CASSPELGQGDEKLFF. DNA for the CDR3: TGCGCCAGCAGCCCAGAATTGGGGCAGGGGGACGAAAAACTGTTTTTT.

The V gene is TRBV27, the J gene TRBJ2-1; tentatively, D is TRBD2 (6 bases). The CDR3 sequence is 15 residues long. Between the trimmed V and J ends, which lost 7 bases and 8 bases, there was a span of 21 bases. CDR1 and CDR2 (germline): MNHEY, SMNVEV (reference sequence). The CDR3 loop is CASTDPIGGTDEQFF. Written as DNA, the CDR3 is TGTGCCAGCACAGACCCAATTGGCGGGACCGATGAGCAGTTCTTC.

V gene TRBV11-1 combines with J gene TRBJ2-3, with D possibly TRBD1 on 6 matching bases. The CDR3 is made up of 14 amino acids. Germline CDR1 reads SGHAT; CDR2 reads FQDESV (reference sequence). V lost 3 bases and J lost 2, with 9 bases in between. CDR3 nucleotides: TGTGCCAGCAGCTTCGGACAGTACACAGATACGCAGTATTTT. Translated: CASSFGQYTDTQYF.

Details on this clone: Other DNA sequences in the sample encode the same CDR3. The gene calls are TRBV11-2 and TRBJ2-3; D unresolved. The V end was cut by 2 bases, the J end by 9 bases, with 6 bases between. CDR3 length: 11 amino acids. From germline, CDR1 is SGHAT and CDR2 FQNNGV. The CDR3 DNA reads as TGTGCCAGCAGCTTAACGGACACGCAGTATTTT. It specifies CASSLTDTQYF. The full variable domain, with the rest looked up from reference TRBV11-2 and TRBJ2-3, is EAGVAQSPRYKIIEKRQSVAFWCNPISGHATLYWYQQILGQGPKLLIQFQNNGVVDDSQLPKDRFSAERLKGVDSTLKIQPAKLEDSAVYLCASSLTDTQYFGPGTRLTVL.

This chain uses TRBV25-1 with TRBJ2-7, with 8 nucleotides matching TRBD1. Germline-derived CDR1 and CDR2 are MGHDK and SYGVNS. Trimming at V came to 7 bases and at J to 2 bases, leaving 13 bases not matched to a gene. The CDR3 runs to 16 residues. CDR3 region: CASIDNRQGRTYEQYF. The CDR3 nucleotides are TGTGCCAGCATCGACAACAGACAGGGGCGAACCTACGAGCAGTACTTC.

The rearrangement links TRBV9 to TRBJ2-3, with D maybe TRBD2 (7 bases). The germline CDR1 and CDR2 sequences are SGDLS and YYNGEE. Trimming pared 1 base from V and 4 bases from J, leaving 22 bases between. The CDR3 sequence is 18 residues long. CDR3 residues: CASSVLDPRRGQADTQYF. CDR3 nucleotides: TGTGCCAGCAGCGTATTGGACCCTAGGCGGGGGCAAGCAGATACGCAGTATTTT.

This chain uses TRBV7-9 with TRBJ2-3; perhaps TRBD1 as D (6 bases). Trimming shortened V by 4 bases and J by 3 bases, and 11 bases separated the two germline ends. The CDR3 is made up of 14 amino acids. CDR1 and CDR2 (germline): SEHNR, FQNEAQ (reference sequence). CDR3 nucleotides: TGTGCCAGCAGCTCCACCGACAGGACAGATACGCAGTATTTT. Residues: CASSSTDRTDTQYF.